This T cell receptor (beta chain) was sequenced in a study of blood T cell repertoires in COVID-19. Across the study: From the United States, Italy and Spain came samples of acute and convalescent COVID-19. In each case, the material was cDNA or gDNA derived from T cells, B-cell-depleted T cells, or PBMCs.

In the original workflow: Estimated nucleated cell counts came from reference gene primer amplification. TCRdb's copy holds only in-frame clones and misses some; the assay was immunoSEQ multiplex PCR. V, J and clone size are those of that table, while D and trimming were read from the DNA. The sample yields about 30,000 clones, nearly 90% seen once. CDR1 and CDR2 (germline): SGDLS, YYNGEE. The CDR3 is made up of 14 amino acids. With 3 bases removed from V and 1 base from J, the gap between germline ends came to 10 bases. The clonotype comes from a human donor in a cohort sampled during active COVID-19. This chain joins TRBV9 and TRBJ1-1; TRBD1 is a possible D gene (6 bases). The sequenced sample consisted of peripheral blood. The CDR3 reads CASSAQGRNTEAFF. The CDR3 DNA follows: TGTGCCAGCAGCGCACAGGGCCGGAACACTGAAGCTTTCTTT.